A selection of T cell receptor beta chains follows, all from one sample in a study of T-cell memory formation after mild COVID-19. TCRdb re-called the 5' RACE reads through MiXCR, storing one row per CDR3 protein. Here the sample spans 470,000 or so distinct CDR3 sequences, 18% being singletons. The source material was PBMCs or a T cell subset sorted from them (not recorded which). The receptors come from an adult woman who had mild COVID-19 (a few samples of this study predate the infection). Cell type and time point are not known. The CDR3 runs from the conserved cysteine through the conserved F or W. D genes are given only for firm matches. Clone size appears in some rows only: once, few, many, or a class for an expanded clone.

j_call clone_size v_call d_call cdr3_nt cdr3_aa
TRBJ2-7 . TRBV24-1 . TGTGCCACCAGTGAGGGCCAATTCCCGGTCGACGAGCAGTACTTC CATSEGQFPVDEQYF
TRBJ2-7 many TRBV15 . TGTGCCACCAGCAGAGACAGGGGCACCTACGAGCAGTACTTC CATSRDRGTYEQYF
TRBJ1-1 many TRBV7-9 TRBD1 TGTGCCAGCAGGGGAACGGACAGGGTGAACACTGAAGCTTTCTTT CASRGTDRVNTEAFF
TRBJ1-5 . TRBV7-8 TRBD1 TGTGCCAGCAGCTTCACAGGGGGCAATCAGCCCCAGCATTTT CASSFTGGNQPQHF
TRBJ2-1 few TRBV27 . TGTGCCAGCAGTTCGACTACACTCGAAAATGAGCAGTTCTTC CASSSTTLENEQFF
TRBJ1-2 . TRBV7-9 . TGTGCCAGCAGTCCGGAGGCGGGCGCCCTGGGTGGCTACACCTTC CASSPEAGALGGYTF
TRBJ2-1 few TRBV4-2 TRBD2 TGTGCCAGCAGCCAAGAACCAGCGGGAGACAATGAGCAGTTCTTC CASSQEPAGDNEQFF
TRBJ1-5 . TRBV12-3/TRBV12-4 . TGTGCCAGCAGAGGACAGAACAGCAATCAGCCCCAGCATTTT CASRGQNSNQPQHF
TRBJ1-1 . TRBV18 . TGTGCCAGCTCGACCTATGGGGGGGCGAACACTGAAGCTTTCTTT CASSTYGGANTEAFF
TRBJ1-3 few TRBV19 . TGTGCCAGTAGTATCCGACCCCTACTCGGTGGGGAAGGAACTGGAAACACCATATATTTT CASSIRPLLGGEGTGNTIYF
TRBJ2-5 . TRBV7-8 . TGTGCCAGCAGGACTGCAAGACAAGAGACCCAGTACTTC CASRTARQETQYF
TRBJ1-1 few TRBV20-1 . TGCAGTGCTTCCCAGCAGGGCCGAAGGAACACTGAAGCTTTCTTT CSASQQGRRNTEAFF
TRBJ1-1 . TRBV12-3/TRBV12-4 . TGTGCCAGCACCTTCGGGGCCGGGGCTAAGAACACTGAAGCTTTCTTT CASTFGAGAKNTEAFF
TRBJ2-7 . TRBV11-3 . TGTGCCAGCACCCCCATGTGGGGCTGCCACGAGCAGTACTTC CASTPMWGCHEQYF
TRBJ2-7 few TRBV5-1 . TGCGCCAGCAGCTTGGAGCAGGCCACCTACGAGCAGTACTTC CASSLEQATYEQYF
TRBJ2-1 few TRBV20-1 . TGCAGTGCTAGAGACCCAGGTGGGCTTCTGCAGTTCTTC CSARDPGGLLQFF
TRBJ1-4 few TRBV7-9 TRBD1 TGTGCCAGCAGCTCCACAGGGGGCCGGCGTGAAAAACTGTTTTTT CASSSTGGRREKLFF
TRBJ2-1 few TRBV19 TRBD2 TGTGCCAGTAGCCAGTTGGGGCTAGCGGGTTTCAATGAGCAGTTCTTC CASSQLGLAGFNEQFF
TRBJ1-2 . TRBV29-1 TRBD1 TGCAGCACCTTGAGTAGGGGGCATTCTAACTATGGCTACACCTTC CSTLSRGHSNYGYTF
TRBJ1-1 . TRBV5-1 TRBD1 TGCGCCAGCAGCTTCCAGGGGGCTTTGCTGAACACTGAAGCTTTT CASSFQGALLNTEAF
TRBJ2-7 . TRBV29-1 . TGCAGCGTAGTCCCCGAAGGCAATACAGGGAGCTACGAGCAGTACTTC CSVVPEGNTGSYEQYF
TRBJ2-5 once TRBV24-1 TRBD2 TGTGCCACCAGTGATTTCGGAATTAGCGGGCTCAACCAAGAGACCCAGTACTTC CATSDFGISGLNQETQYF
TRBJ2-1 few TRBV18 . TGTGCCAGCTCATCGGACACCCTGAGGGACAATGAGCAGTTCTTC CASSSDTLRDNEQFF
TRBJ2-3 . TRBV7-8 . TGTGCCAGCAGCAAAATGGGCAGAAGCACAGATACGCAGTATTTT CASSKMGRSTDTQYF
TRBJ2-1 many TRBV7-6 . TGTGCCAGCAGCTCGGACAGATCCAATGAGCAGTTCTTC CASSSDRSNEQFF
TRBJ1-4 . TRBV20-1 . TGCAGTGCTACTGGGGGCGGAGGGAATGAAAAACTGTTTTTT CSATGGGGNEKLFF
TRBJ2-7 . TRBV2 . TGTGCCAGCAGTGCAAATAGCGGAACCATCTACGAGCAGTACTTC CASSANSGTIYEQYF
TRBJ2-1 few TRBV21-1 . TGTGCCAGCAGCAAAGACCCTAACAATGAGCAGTTCTTC CASSKDPNNEQFF
TRBJ2-1 few TRBV12-3/TRBV12-4 . TGTGCCAGCAGTTTAGACCGGACTACCCTACGGCAGTTCTTC CASSLDRTTLRQFF
TRBJ2-1 few TRBV12-3/TRBV12-4 TRBD2 TGTGCCAGCAGTCCCGGACTAGGAACCTACAATGAGCAGTTCTTC CASSPGLGTYNEQFF
TRBJ2-1 . TRBV6-6 . TGTGCCAGCAGGGACCCCAGTTCTCTCTCCTACAATGAGCAGTTCTTC CASRDPSSLSYNEQFF
TRBJ1-2 many TRBV12-3/TRBV12-4 . TGTGCCAGCAGAACAGGTGCCCCCCCTTCTGGCTACACCTTC CASRTGAPPSGYTF
TRBJ1-1 few TRBV5-1 TRBD1 TGCGCCAGCAGTACAGGGGGCCAGGACACTGAAGCTTTCTTT CASSTGGQDTEAFF
TRBJ1-1 . TRBV6-5 TRBD1 TGTGCCAGCATGGGACAGCCCCAGAACACTGAAGCTTTCTTT CASMGQPQNTEAFF
TRBJ2-7 . TRBV20-1 . TGCAGTGCCGAGAGGGGGGCGGGGGCCTACGAGCAGTACTTC CSAERGAGAYEQYF
TRBJ1-1 few TRBV9 . TGTGCCAGCAGCGTAGCTCCGGGATCCACTGAAGCTTTCTTT CASSVAPGSTEAFF
TRBJ1-1 . TRBV5-6 . TGTGCCAGCAGCAAGAACGCCAGAGCTCCGAACACTGAAGCTTTCTTT CASSKNARAPNTEAFF
TRBJ2-3 once TRBV24-1 TRBD1 TGTGCCACCAGCGATGATGGGACAGCCAGGCTCACAGATACGCAGTATTTT CATSDDGTARLTDTQYF
TRBJ1-6 few TRBV28 TRBD1 TGTGCCAGCAGTTACGGGACAGGCCACTCCTATAATTCACCCCTCCACTTT CASSYGTGHSYNSPLHF
TRBJ2-3 few TRBV2 TRBD2 TGTGCCAGCATGCCAGGGACCTTAGCGGGGGGCACAGATACGCAGTATTTT CASMPGTLAGGTDTQYF
TRBJ2-3 many TRBV3-1 . TGTGCCAGCAGCTACCCTAGCACCACAGATACGCAGTATTTT CASSYPSTTDTQYF
TRBJ2-1 few TRBV7-9 . TGTGCCAGCAGCTTGGCGGAGACCTCCTACAATGAGCAGTTCTTC CASSLAETSYNEQFF
TRBJ1-1 few TRBV20-1 TRBD1 TGCAGTGCTAGAGCCCAACAGGGGGCGGGCGCTGAAGCTTTCTTT CSARAQQGAGAEAFF
TRBJ2-7 many TRBV6-5 . TGTGCCACCAGACCCCCGGGCTCCTACGAGCAGTACTTC CATRPPGSYEQYF
TRBJ2-1 . TRBV7-9 TRBD2 TGTGCCAGCGAGCGGGAAGGCAATGAGCAGTTCTTC CASEREGNEQFF
TRBJ2-2 . TRBV11-2 TRBD1 TGTGCCAGCAGCCATGGGACAGTCAACACCGGGGAGCTGTTTTTT CASSHGTVNTGELFF
TRBJ1-1 . TRBV15 . TGTGCCACCAGCAGAGATCGCATGGGGCACACTGAAGCTTTCTTT CATSRDRMGHTEAFF
TRBJ2-2 few TRBV6-5 . TGTGCCAGCAGTTACTCTAGCCCGGGCAGGATCACCGGGGAGCTGTTTTTT CASSYSSPGRITGELFF
TRBJ1-5 . TRBV30 . TGTGCCTGGGGGGTTCGGCAGCCCCAGCATTTT CAWGVRQPQHF
TRBJ2-3 many TRBV9 . TGTGCCAGCAGCGTAGGACTATTGGCAGATACGCAGTATTTT CASSVGLLADTQYF
TRBJ2-3 . TRBV3-1 TRBD1 TGTGCCAGCAGCCAACCCGACAGGGTTGGGACAGATACGCAGTATTTT CASSQPDRVGTDTQYF
TRBJ2-5 . TRBV18 TRBD1 TGTGCCAGCTCACCGCCGGGACAGGGCTTTCAAGAGACCCAGTACTTC CASSPPGQGFQETQYF
TRBJ2-1 few TRBV30 TRBD1 TGTGCCTGGACCTCGTTAACCGGGACAGCTTACAATGAGCAGTTCTTC CAWTSLTGTAYNEQFF
TRBJ2-5 . TRBV9 . TGTGCCAGCAGCGTGATCCTTGTGGCACGGCAAGAGACCCAGTACTTC CASSVILVARQETQYF
TRBJ1-1 . TRBV6-1 TRBD1 TGTGCCAGCAGTGTAATCACAGGGGGCCTTACTGAAGCTTTCTTT CASSVITGGLTEAFF
TRBJ2-1 . TRBV19 . TGTGCCAGTCGGGCCAACAATGAGCAGTTCTTC CASRANNEQFF
TRBJ2-7 . TRBV14 . TGTGCCAGCAGCCAAGATTACAGGGACGAGCAGTACTTC CASSQDYRDEQYF
TRBJ2-2 once TRBV9 . TGTGCGTCCAGCCAAGGCCCCAGGGAGCTGTTTTTT CASSQGPRELFF